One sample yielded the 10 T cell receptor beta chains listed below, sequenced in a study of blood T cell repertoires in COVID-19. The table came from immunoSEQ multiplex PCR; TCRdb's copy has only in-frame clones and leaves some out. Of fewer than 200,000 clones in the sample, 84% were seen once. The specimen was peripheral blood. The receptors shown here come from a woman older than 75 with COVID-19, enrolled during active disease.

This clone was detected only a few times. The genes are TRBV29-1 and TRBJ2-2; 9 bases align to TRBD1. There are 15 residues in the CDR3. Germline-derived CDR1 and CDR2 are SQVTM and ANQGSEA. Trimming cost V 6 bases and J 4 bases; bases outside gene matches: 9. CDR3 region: CSVGGTGSGTGELFF. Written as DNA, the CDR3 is TGCAGCGTAGGGGGGACAGGGTCGGGCACCGGGGAGCTGTTTTTT.

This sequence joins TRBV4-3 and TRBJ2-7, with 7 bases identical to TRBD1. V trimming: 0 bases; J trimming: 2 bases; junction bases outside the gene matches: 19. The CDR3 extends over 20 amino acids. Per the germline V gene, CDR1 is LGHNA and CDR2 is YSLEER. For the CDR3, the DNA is TGCGCCAGCAGCCAAGATCGCCCCAATCAACCGGGACAGCCAACCTACGAGCAGTACTTC. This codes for CASSQDRPNQPGQPTYEQYF.

The CDR3 is CASSIHGPNTEAFF. The CDR3 region has the DNA TGTGCCAGTAGTATTCACGGTCCGAACACTGAAGCTTTCTTT. This chain links TRBV19 with TRBJ1-1; the D is unclear. Trimming removed 3 bases at V and 1 base at J, with 9 bases between. This CDR3 contains 14 residues. CDR1 and CDR2 from the germline V gene are LNHDA and SQIVND (reference sequence).

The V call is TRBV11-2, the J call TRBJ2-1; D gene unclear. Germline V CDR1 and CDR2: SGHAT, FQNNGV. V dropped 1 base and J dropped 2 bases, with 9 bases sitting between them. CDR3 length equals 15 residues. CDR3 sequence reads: CASSLAAGAYNEQFF. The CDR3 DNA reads TGTGCCAGCAGCTTAGCGGCAGGTGCCTACAATGAGCAGTTCTTC.

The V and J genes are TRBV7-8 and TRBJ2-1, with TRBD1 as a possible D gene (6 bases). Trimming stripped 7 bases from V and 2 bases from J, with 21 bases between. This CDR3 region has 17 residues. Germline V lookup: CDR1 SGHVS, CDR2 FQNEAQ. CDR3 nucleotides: TGTGCCAGCACCCCCCAAGGCTGGCCAGGGGCCTACAATGAGCAGTTCTTC. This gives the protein CASTPQGWPGAYNEQFF.

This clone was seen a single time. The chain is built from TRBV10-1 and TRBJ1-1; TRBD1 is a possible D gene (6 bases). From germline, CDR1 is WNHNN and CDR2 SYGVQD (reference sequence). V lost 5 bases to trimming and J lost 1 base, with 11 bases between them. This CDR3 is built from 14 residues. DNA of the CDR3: TGCGCCAGCAGTTATGGACAGAGGAACACTGAAGCTTTCTTT. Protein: CASSYGQRNTEAFF.

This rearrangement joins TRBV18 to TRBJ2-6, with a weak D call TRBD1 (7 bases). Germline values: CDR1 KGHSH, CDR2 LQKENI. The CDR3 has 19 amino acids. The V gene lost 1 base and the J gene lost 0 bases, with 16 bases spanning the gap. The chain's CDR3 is CASSPRWPRGVSGANVLTF. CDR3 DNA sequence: TGTGCCAGCTCACCACGATGGCCCAGGGGGGTCTCTGGGGCCAACGTCCTGACTTTC.

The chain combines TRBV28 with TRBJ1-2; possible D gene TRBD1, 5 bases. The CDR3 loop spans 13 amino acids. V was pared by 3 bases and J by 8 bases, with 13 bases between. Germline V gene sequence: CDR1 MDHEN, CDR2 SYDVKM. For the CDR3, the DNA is TGTGCCAGCAGTTTCCAGGGACTGGGGGGCTACACCTTC. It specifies CASSFQGLGGYTF.

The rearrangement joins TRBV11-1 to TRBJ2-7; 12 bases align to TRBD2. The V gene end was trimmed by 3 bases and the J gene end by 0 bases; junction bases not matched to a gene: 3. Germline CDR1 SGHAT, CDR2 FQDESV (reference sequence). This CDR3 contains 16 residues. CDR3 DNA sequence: TGTGCCAGCAGCTTCAGACTAGCGGGGGCCTCCTACGAGCAGTACTTC. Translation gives CASSFRLAGASYEQYF.

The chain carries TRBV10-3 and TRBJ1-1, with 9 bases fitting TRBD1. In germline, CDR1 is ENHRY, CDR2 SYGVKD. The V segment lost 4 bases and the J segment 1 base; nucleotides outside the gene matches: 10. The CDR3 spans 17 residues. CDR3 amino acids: CAISGTGGLVGNTEAFF. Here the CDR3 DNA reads TGTGCCATCAGTGGAACAGGGGGCCTGGTTGGGAACACTGAAGCTTTCTTT.